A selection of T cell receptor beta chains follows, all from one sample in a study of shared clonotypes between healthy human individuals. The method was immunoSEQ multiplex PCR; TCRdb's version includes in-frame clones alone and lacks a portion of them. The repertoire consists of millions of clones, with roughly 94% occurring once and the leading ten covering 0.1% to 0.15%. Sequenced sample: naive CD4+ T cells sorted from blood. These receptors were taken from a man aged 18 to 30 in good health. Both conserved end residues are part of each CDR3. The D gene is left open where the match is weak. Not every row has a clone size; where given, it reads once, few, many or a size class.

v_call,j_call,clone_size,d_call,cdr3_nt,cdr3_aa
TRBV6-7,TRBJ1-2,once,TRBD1,TGTGCCAGCTCTTATAATGGGACAGATGGCTACACCTTC,CASSYNGTDGYTF
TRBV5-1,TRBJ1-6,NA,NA,TGCGCCAGCAGCCCAGTCGCTAACCCCTCAGCCCTCCACTTT,CASSPVANPSALHF
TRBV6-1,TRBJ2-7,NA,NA,TGTGCCAGCAGTGACCTCTCCTCCTACGAGCAGTACTTC,CASSDLSSYEQYF
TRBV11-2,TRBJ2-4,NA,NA,TGTGCCAGCAGCTTAAGCGGTGCCAACATTCAGTACTTC,CASSLSGANIQYF
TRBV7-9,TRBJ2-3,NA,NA,TGTGCCAGCAGCTTAAGTCTCGCCACAGATACGCAGTATTTT,CASSLSLATDTQYF
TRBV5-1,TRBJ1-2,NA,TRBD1,TGCGCCAGCAGCGTGACAGGGGGCATCTATGGCTACACCTTC,CASSVTGGIYGYTF
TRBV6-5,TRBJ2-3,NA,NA,TGTGCCAGCAGTTTAAGGAGTCCAGATACGCAGTATTTT,CASSLRSPDTQYF
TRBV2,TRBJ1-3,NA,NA,TGTGCCAGCAGTGAAGCGTCCGGTCCTGGAAACACCATATATTTT,CASSEASGPGNTIYF
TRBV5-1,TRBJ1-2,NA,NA,TGCGCCAGCAGCTTAGGTGGACGTGACTATGGCTACACCTTC,CASSLGGRDYGYTF
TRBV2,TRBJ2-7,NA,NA,TGTGCCAGCAGGGGACCTGTAGGGGCTTACGAGCAGTACTTC,CASRGPVGAYEQYF
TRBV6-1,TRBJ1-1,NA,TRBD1,TGTGCCAGCAGTGCCCGGGACAGCTCAATTGAAGCTTTCTTT,CASSARDSSIEAFF
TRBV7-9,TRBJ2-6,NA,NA,TGTGCCAGCAGCATGGGACATAGCTCTGGGGCCAACGTCCTGACTTTC,CASSMGHSSGANVLTF
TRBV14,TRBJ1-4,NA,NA,TGTGCCAGCAGCCAAGACAGGAAGGGTGCTAATGAAAAACTGTTTTTT,CASSQDRKGANEKLFF
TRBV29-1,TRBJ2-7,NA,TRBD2,TGCAGCGTTGAGGTTCTAGCGGGAGGGTTTACCTACGAGCAGTACTTC,CSVEVLAGGFTYEQYF
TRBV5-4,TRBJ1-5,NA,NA,TGTGCCAGCAGTCTTAATCAGCCCCAGCATTTT,CASSLNQPQHF
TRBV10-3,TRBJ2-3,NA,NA,TGTGCCATCAGTGAGGGTCGGGATACGCAGTATTTT,CAISEGRDTQYF
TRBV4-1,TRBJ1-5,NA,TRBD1,TGCGCCAGCAGCCGGGACGGACAGGTTCATCAGCCCCAGCATTTT,CASSRDGQVHQPQHF
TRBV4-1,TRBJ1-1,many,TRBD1,TGCGCCAGCAGCCAAGATAACCCAGGGGGTGAGGGGAGAGCTTTCTTT,CASSQDNPGGEGRAFF
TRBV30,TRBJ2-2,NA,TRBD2,TGTGCCTGGAGCGGACTAGCGGACACCGGGGAGCTGTTTTTT,CAWSGLADTGELFF
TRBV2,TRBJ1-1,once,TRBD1,TGTGCCAGCAGGGTGACAGGGGGCGAAAGTACGACTGAAGCTTTCTTT,CASRVTGGESTTEAFF
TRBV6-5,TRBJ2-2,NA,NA,TGTGCCAGCAGTTATGCAGGGCTGGGCACCGGGGAGCTGTTTTTT,CASSYAGLGTGELFF
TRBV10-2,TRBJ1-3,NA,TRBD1,TGCGCCAGCGGGACAGGGCCCGGAAACACCATATATTTT,CASGTGPGNTIYF
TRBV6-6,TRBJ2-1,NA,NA,TGTGCCAGCAGTTATCCTAATTCCGGTTTGGTCTTC,CASSYPNSGLVF
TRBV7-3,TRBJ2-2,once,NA,TGTGCCAGCAGCTGGTTCGAACCTCTGAACACCGGGGAGCTGTTTTTT,CASSWFEPLNTGELFF
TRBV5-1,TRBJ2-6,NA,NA,TGCGCCAGCAGCTTGGAAGGTTCTGGGGCCAACGTCCTGACTTTC,CASSLEGSGANVLTF
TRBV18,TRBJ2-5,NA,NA,TGTGCCAGCTCACCACAGAATACCCAGTACTTC,CASSPQNTQYF
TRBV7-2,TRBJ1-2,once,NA,TGTGCCAGCAGCTTGTCAGGGGTATCTTCTGCTGGCTACACCTTC,CASSLSGVSSAGYTF
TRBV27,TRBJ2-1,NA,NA,TGTGCCAGCAGTTCCGCTGGCAATGAGCAGTTCTTC,CASSSAGNEQFF
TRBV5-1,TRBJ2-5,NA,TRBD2,TGCGCCAGCAGCTTCCCTCGAGCGGGAGGAGGAGAGACCCAGTACTTC,CASSFPRAGGGETQYF
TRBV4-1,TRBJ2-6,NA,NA,TGCGCCAGCAGCCAAGCATCGTCGAGCTCTGGGGCCAACGTCCTGACTTTC,CASSQASSSSGANVLTF
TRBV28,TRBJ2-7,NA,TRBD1,TGTGCCAGCAGTTTATGGACAGGGGGGCCTACGAAGCAGTACTTC,CASSLWTGGPTKQYF
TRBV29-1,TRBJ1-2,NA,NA,TGCAGCGTGTCCTTGGGGGTACCGGCCGGCTACACCTTC,CSVSLGVPAGYTF
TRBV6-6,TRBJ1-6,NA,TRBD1,TGTGCCAGCAGGGGGGGACAGGGTGGAAGAAATTCACCCCTCCACTTT,CASRGGQGGRNSPLHF
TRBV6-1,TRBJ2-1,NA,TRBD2,TGTGCCAGCAGGACTGGCGGGGGTTACAATGAGCAGTTCTTC,CASRTGGGYNEQFF
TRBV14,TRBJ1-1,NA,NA,TGTGCCAGCAGCCCGTTGGGGTTGGGGGTACAGGGATGGGCTGAAGCTTTCTTT,CASSPLGLGVQGWAEAFF
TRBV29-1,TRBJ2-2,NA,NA,TGCAGCGTTGCAGGGCCCCGGGACACCGGGGAGCTGTTTTTT,CSVAGPRDTGELFF
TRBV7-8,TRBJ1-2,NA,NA,TGTGCCAGCAGCTCCGCAGGCGGGAACTATGGCTACACCTTC,CASSSAGGNYGYTF
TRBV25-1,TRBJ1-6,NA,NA,TGTGCCAGCAGTGACGCACAGGGAACACCCCTCCACTTT,CASSDAQGTPLHF
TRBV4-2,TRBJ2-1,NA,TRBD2,TGTGCCAGCAGTCAAGGAGGGCTAGCGGGGGGACCTAACAATGAGCAGTTCTTC,CASSQGGLAGGPNNEQFF
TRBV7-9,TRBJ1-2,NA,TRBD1,TGTGCCAGCAGCCCAAATGAGAGGGGGCTGAACTATGGCTACACCTTC,CASSPNERGLNYGYTF
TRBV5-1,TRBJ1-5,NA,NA,TGCGCCAGCAGCCCGGACAGATTCCAGCCCCAGCATTTT,CASSPDRFQPQHF
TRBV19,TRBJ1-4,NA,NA,TGTGCCAGTAGTCACCTTTCAACTAATGAAAAACTGTTTTTT,CASSHLSTNEKLFF
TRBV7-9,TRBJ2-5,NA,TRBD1,TGTGCCAGCAGCCTATTTCCGGGACAGGGATTATGGGAGACCCAGTACTTC,CASSLFPGQGLWETQYF
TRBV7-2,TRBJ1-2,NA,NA,TGTGCCAGCAGCTTAGAACATGGCTACACCTTC,CASSLEHGYTF
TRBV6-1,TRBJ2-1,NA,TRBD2,TGTGCCAGCAGTGAACTAGCGGGGGTTCGCGGTGAGCAGTTCTTC,CASSELAGVRGEQFF
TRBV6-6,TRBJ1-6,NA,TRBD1,TGTGCCAGCAGTTCCGGGACAGGGGGCTCACCCCTCCACTTT,CASSSGTGGSPLHF
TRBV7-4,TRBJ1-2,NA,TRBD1,TGTGCCAGCAGTAGCGGGACAGGGTCCGGCTACACCTTC,CASSSGTGSGYTF
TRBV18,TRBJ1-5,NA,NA,TGTGCCAGCTCACCAATTGGGACCGAAGCCCAGCCCCAGCATTTT,CASSPIGTEAQPQHF
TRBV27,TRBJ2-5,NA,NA,TGTGCCAGCAGTACAACGGGGTCAGAGACCCAGTACTTC,CASSTTGSETQYF
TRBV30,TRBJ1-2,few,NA,TGTGCCTGGAGCGAGGACAAGGCCTATGGCTACACCTTC,CAWSEDKAYGYTF
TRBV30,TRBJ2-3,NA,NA,TGTGCCTGGAGTTCCGGCGGGAAGAGCACAGATACGCAGTATTTT,CAWSSGGKSTDTQYF
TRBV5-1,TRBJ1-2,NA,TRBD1,TGCGCCAGCAGCTTGGGGGACAGGGCGAACTATGGCTACACCTTC,CASSLGDRANYGYTF
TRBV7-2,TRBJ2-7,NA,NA,TGTGCCAGCAGATTAAATGGGGGGTACGAGCAGTACTTC,CASRLNGGYEQYF
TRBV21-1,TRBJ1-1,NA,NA,TGTGCCAGCAGCAAAATGAGCAGGGGGCACATGAACACTGAAGCTTTCTTT,CASSKMSRGHMNTEAFF
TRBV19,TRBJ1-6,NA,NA,TGTGCCAGTAGTAGCGAGGACAGAAATAATTCACCCCTCCACTTT,CASSSEDRNNSPLHF